The present TCR beta chain was sequenced within a study of CD4+ T cells in melanoma. Trimming at V came to 6 bases and at J to 4 bases, leaving 5 bases not matched to a gene. The CDR3 has 14 residues. CDR1 and CDR2 (germline): SNHLY, FYNNEI. On this clone itself: The target antigen is unknown.

Study results and caveats: CD8+ T cell, macrophage and B cell function reportedly correlated with neoantigen-specific CD4+ T cells. Reportedly, melanoma neoantigen-specific CD4+ T cells showed varied differentiation states.

Sequencing was performed with immunoSEQ multiplex PCR; in TCRdb, only in-frame clones are kept and a portion is missing. The table lists about 110,000 clones, 80% to 95% of them singletons. This TCR was sampled from a human donor with melanoma. This rearrangement joins TRBV2 to TRBJ2-7; 11 bases are a match to TRBD1. Material: peripheral blood. CDR3 DNA: TGTGCCAGCAGACCGGGACAGGGGGGATACGAGCAGTACTTC. Residues: CASRPGQGGYEQYF. Drawing the rest from reference TRBV2 and TRBJ2-7, the complete variable domain is EPEVTQTPSHQVTQMGQEVILRCVPISNHLYFYWYRQILGQKVEFLVSFYNNEISEKSEIFDDQFSVERPDGSNFTLKIRSTKLEDSAMYFCASRPGQGGYEQYFGPGTRLTVT.